The 4 T cell receptor beta chains below were found in one sample sequenced in a study of T cells in Graves' hyperthyroidism and ophthalmopathy. Amplification of TCR beta CDR3 regions was performed using RNA transcripts as template. Primed by the HTBI set, a first-round RT-PCR was run on the TCR CDR3. MiXCR, applied by TCRdb to the multiplex PCR reads, yields one record per CDR3 protein. The table shows 350,000 to 400,000 distinct CDR3 sequences, with approximately 17% occurring only once. Specimen: blood. The receptors stem from a young man with Graves' ophthalmopathy.

V gene TRBV18 combines with J gene TRBJ2-3; TRBD2 agrees at 7 bases. Germline loops: CDR1 KGHSH, CDR2 LQKENI. The CDR3 loop spans 17 amino acids. V was clipped by 2 bases and J by 0 bases; unmatched bases: 8. CDR3 loop: CASSPYSGTDSTDTQYF. Written as DNA, the CDR3 is TGTGCCAGCTCACCATACAGCGGGACGGATAGCACAGATACGCAGTATTTT.

The sample holds many counts of this clonotype. This rearrangement joins TRBV9 to TRBJ2-7; no definite D call. Trimming took off 1 base at V and 0 bases at J, with 5 bases between the two ends. The CDR3 length is 13 residues. The germline V gene has CDR1 SGDLS and CDR2 YYNGEE. CDR3 bases: TGTGCCAGCAGCGTATCCCCCTCCTACGAGCAGTACTTC. This translates into CASSVSPSYEQYF. Full variable domain (rest looked up from reference TRBV9 and TRBJ2-7): DSGVTQTPKHLITATGQRVTLRCSPRSGDLSVYWYQQSLDQGLQFLIQYYNGEERAKGNILERFSAQQFPDLHSELNLSSLELGDSALYFCASSVSPSYEQYFGPGTRLTVT.

This clonotype has at least ten counts. The gene calls are TRBV12-3 or TRBV12-4 and TRBJ2-1, with D perhaps matching TRBD2 (7 bases). The V end was cut by 3 bases, the J end by 8 bases, with 17 bases between. This CDR3 spans 15 amino acids. CDR3 amino acids: CASSLGGPLLDEQFF. The CDR3 coding sequence is TGTGCCAGCAGTTTGGGGGGGCCTCTGTTAGATGAGCAGTTCTTC.

This clonotype has at least ten counts. The rearrangement links TRBV28 to TRBJ1-6; the D is unclear. The V gene's germline CDR1 is MDHEN and CDR2 SYDVKM. The CDR3 spans 15 residues. V lost 5 bases to trimming and J lost 0 bases, with 8 bases between them. In nucleotides, the CDR3 is TGTGCCAGCAGTCGGGATAGCTCCTATAATTCACCCCTCCACTTT. It encodes CASSRDSSYNSPLHF.